These 18 T cell receptor beta chains were all obtained from the same sample, sequenced in a study of blood T cells in healthy people across ages. A second roughly 7 to 11 cycle PCR used barcoded and J-beta primers. TCRdb called the 5' RACE reads again in MiXCR, with one record for every CDR3 protein. Altogether around 800,000 distinct CDR3 sequences are present, about 47% being singletons, with the ten largest covering 15% to 20%. Source material: blood. All receptors derive from a man older than 75 in good health.

The J gene is TRBJ2-7, the V gene TRBV30; 7 nucleotides match TRBD1. The CDR3 spans 12 residues. Germline V gives CDR1 GTSNPN, CDR2 SVGIG (reference sequence). V dropped 1 base and J dropped 3; count of bases not matched to a gene: 0. CDR3 residues: CAWSGDSYEQYF. CDR3 in DNA: TGTGCCTGGAGTGGGGACAGCTACGAGCAGTACTTC.

CDR3 sequence: CASSLGGGGRATEQYF. CDR3 in DNA: TGCGCCAGCAGCTTGGGGGGTGGCGGGAGGGCCACTGAGCAGTACTTC. The chain joins TRBV5-1 to TRBJ2-5; 9 nucleotides agree with TRBD2. J lost 11 bases, V lost 0 bases, and 14 bases had no gene match. CDR3 length equals 16 residues. The V gene's germline CDR1 is SGHRS and CDR2 YFSETQ.

This clonotype was counted only a few times. The chain recombines TRBV2 with TRBJ2-1; 7 bases match TRBD2. The CDR3 loop spans 18 amino acids. Germline values: CDR1 SNHLY, CDR2 FYNNEI. V shed 6 bases and J 2 bases; nucleotides not matched to a gene: 16. The CDR3 region is CASRVRNLAEGAYNEQFF. The DNA for the CDR3 is TGTGCCAGCAGAGTCCGAAATCTAGCGGAAGGCGCCTACAATGAGCAGTTCTTC.

In its sample, this clonotype was seen many times. With a much larger clone just one base away, this may be a read error. The rearrangement joins TRBV7-2 to TRBJ2-1, with D possibly matching TRBD1 (5 bases). Matching the DNA end better, TRBJ2-7 makes the J call doubtful. The V gene's germline CDR1 is SGHTA and CDR2 FQGNSA. The CDR3 extends over 17 amino acids. CDR3 DNA: TGTGCCAGCAGCTCTCCTATGGGGCAGAGCTCCTACAATGAGCAGTACTTC. It yields the protein CASSSPMGQSSYNEQYF.

The chain links TRBV6-1 to TRBJ2-7; 7 positions match TRBD1. This CDR3 comprises 15 residues. With V trimmed by 8 bases and J by 1 base, 11 bases remained unmatched. The germline CDR1 and CDR2 sequences are MNHNS and SASEGT. The CDR3, as DNA: TGTGCCAGCCTGGATAACCGACAGGGTTCCTACGAGCAGTACTTC. Protein sequence: CASLDNRQGSYEQYF.

This clonotype was detected ten times or more. The chain carries TRBV14 and TRBJ1-2, with D possibly TRBD1 on 5 matching bases. Germline-derived CDR1 and CDR2 are SGHDN and FVKESK. This CDR3 region has 15 residues. Trimming removed 4 bases at V and 6 bases at J, with 18 bases between. DNA for the CDR3: TGTGCCAGCAGCCGGTGGACAAGAGACTACGATGGCTACACCTTC. Translation gives CASSRWTRDYDGYTF. The full variable domain, with the rest looked up from reference TRBV14 and TRBJ1-2, is EAGVTQFPSHSVIEKGQTVTLRCDPISGHDNLYWYRRVMGKEIKFLLHFVKESKQDESGMPNNRFLAERTGGTYSTLKVQPAELEDSGVYFCASSRWTRDYDGYTFGSGTRLTVV.

This chain connects TRBV20-1 to TRBJ2-7; tentatively, D is TRBD2 (6 bases). Germline V CDR1 and CDR2: DFQATT, SNEGSKA (reference sequence). Between the trimmed V and J ends, which lost 6 bases and 5 bases, there was a span of 11 bases. The CDR3 consists of 11 residues. For the CDR3, the DNA is TGCAGTGCCGGAGGGCCCAACGAGCAGTACTTC. Translated, it gives CSAGGPNEQYF.

The chain has TRBV29-1 and TRBJ2-7, with 9 bases aligning to TRBD1. The V gene end was trimmed by 7 bases and the J gene end by 7 bases; junction bases not matched to a gene: 11. Germline values: CDR1 SQVTM, CDR2 ANQGSEA. The CDR3 is made up of 13 amino acids. The CDR3 DNA follows: TGCAGCGCCGGACAGGGGTCCTACAATGAGCAGTACTTC. Its protein is CSAGQGSYNEQYF.

The chain joins TRBV9 to TRBJ2-4, with TRBD2 matching over 9 bases. The trim removed 2 bases at V and 8 bases at J, leaving 11 bases unmatched. The CDR3 loop spans 16 amino acids. CDR1 SGDLS and CDR2 YYNGEE come from the germline V gene. The CDR3 DNA sequence: TGTGCCAGCAGCGTTTCGGGTGGTAGCGGGAGAGACATTCAGTACTTC. This translates into CASSVSGGSGRDIQYF. The variable domain in full, completed from reference TRBV9 and TRBJ2-4, reads DSGVTQTPKHLITATGQRVTLRCSPRSGDLSVYWYQQSLDQGLQFLIQYYNGEERAKGNILERFSAQQFPDLHSELNLSSLELGDSALYFCASSVSGGSGRDIQYFGAGTRLSVL.

Concerning this clonotype: Sequence at one end of the junction differs from germline and may be a read error. The gene calls are TRBV7-8 and TRBJ2-1; either TRBD1 or TRBD2 may fit D (5 bases each). Germline V lookup: CDR1 SGHVS, CDR2 FQNEAQ. CDR3 length: 15 residues. CDR3 residues: CAGSLLGVSYNEQFF. CDR3 bases: TGTGCCGGCAGCCTGTTGGGGGTATCCTACAATGAGCAGTTCTTC.

This clonotype was recorded a few times. This chain uses TRBV7-2 with TRBJ2-2; D possibly corresponds to TRBD1 (5 bases). This CDR3 is built from 12 residues. Germline V gene lookup returns CDR1 SGHTA and CDR2 FQGNSA. The V and J ends lost 4 bases and 6 bases respectively, with 6 bases between them. The CDR3 region is CASSWGPGELFF. The DNA for the CDR3 is TGTGCCAGCAGCTGGGGCCCCGGGGAGCTGTTTTTT.

The chain joins TRBV7-2 to TRBJ1-3; 7 bases align to TRBD1. Germline V lookup: CDR1 SGHTA, CDR2 FQGNSA. The V segment lost 5 bases and the J segment 2 bases; nucleotides outside the gene matches: 6. The CDR3 length is 15 residues. The CDR3: CASSLGTVTGNTIYF. CDR3 sequence (DNA): TGTGCCAGCAGCCTGGGGACAGTCACTGGAAACACCATATATTTT.

This clonotype came up many times. CDR3 nucleotide sequence: TGCAGCGTTGTCAGGGGTCGGCAAGAGACCCAGTACTTC. It translates to CSVVRGRQETQYF. The rearrangement links TRBV29-1 to TRBJ2-5, with D possibly matching TRBD1 (6 bases). There are 13 residues in the CDR3. Germline values: CDR1 SQVTM, CDR2 ANQGSEA. The V end lost 4 bases, the J end lost 2 bases, and 11 bases lay between the germline ends.

A note on this clonotype: A read error may account for a junction end that differs from germline. This sequence joins TRBV20-1 and TRBJ2-5; 11 bases agree with TRBD2. CDR1 is DFQATT and CDR2 is SNEGSKA in the germline V gene (reference sequence). The CDR3 loop spans 15 amino acids. The CDR3 spells CSARAGTSGLGEQYF. CDR3 sequence (DNA): TGCAGTGCCAGAGCCGGGACTAGCGGTCTTGGGGAGCAGTACTTC.

V and J are TRBV7-2 and TRBJ1-1; D ambiguous. The CDR3 extends over 12 amino acids. V lost 4 bases and J 7 bases, leaving 10 bases between the germline ends. CDR1 and CDR2 (germline): SGHTA, FQGNSA. CDR3 residues: CASSSRRGEAFF. CDR3 sequence (DNA): TGTGCCAGCAGCTCCCGTCGGGGTGAAGCTTTCTTT.

This clonotype has just one count. The V and J genes are TRBV15 and TRBJ2-2; the D gene is possibly TRBD2 (6 bases). This CDR3 is 14 amino acids long. Germline V CDR1 and CDR2: LNHNV, YYDKDF (reference sequence). Trimming took 1 base from V and 6 from J, leaving 9 bases between them. The CDR3: CATSRGTTPGELFF. CDR3 nucleotides: TGTGCCACCAGCAGAGGGACTACTCCCGGGGAGCTGTTTTTT.

The chain has TRBV6-5 and TRBJ2-4; 7 bases line up with TRBD2. Germline V lookup: CDR1 MNHEY, CDR2 SVGAGI. The CDR3 consists of 15 residues. The ends lost 8 bases at V and 2 bases at J; junction bases unmatched: 9. CDR3 amino acids: CASSFGRWTKNIQYF. The DNA for the CDR3 is TGTGCCAGCTCATTCGGGAGGTGGACCAAAAACATTCAGTACTTC.

This clonotype was counted between two and nine times. The chain uses TRBV5-1 and TRBJ2-7; weak D call: TRBD1 (5 bases). V was clipped by 7 bases and J by 0 bases, with 14 bases between them. Germline V gene sequence: CDR1 SGHRS, CDR2 YFSETQ. The CDR3 runs 14 residues. The CDR3 loop is CASGPRADSYEQYF. CDR3 in DNA: TGCGCCAGCGGCCCCAGGGCGGACTCCTACGAGCAGTACTTC.